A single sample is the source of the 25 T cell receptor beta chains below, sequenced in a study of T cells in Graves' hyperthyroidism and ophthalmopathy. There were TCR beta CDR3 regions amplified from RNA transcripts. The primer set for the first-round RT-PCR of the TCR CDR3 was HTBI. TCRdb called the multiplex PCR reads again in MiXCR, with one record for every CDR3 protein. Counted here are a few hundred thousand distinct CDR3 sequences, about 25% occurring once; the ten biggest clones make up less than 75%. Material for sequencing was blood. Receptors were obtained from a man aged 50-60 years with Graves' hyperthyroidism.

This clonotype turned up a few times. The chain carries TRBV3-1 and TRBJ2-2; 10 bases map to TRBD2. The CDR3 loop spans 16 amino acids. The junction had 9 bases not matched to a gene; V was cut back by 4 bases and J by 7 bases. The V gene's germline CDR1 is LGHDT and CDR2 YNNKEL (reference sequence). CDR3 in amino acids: CASSLQSGRAGGELFF. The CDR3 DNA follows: TGTGCCAGCAGCCTACAAAGCGGGAGGGCCGGCGGGGAGCTGTTTTTT.

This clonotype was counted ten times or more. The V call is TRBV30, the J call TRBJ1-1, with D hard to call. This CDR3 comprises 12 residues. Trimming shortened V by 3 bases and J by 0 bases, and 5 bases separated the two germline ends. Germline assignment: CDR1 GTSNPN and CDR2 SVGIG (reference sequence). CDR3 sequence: CAWRVVNTEAFF. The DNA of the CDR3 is TGTGCCTGGAGAGTAGTGAACACTGAAGCTTTCTTT.

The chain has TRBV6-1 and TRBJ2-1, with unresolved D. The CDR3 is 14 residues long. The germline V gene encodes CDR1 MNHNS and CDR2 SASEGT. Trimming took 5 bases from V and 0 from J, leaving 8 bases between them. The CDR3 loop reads CASSPTDSYNEQFF. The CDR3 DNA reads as TGTGCCAGCAGTCCGACTGACTCCTACAATGAGCAGTTCTTC.

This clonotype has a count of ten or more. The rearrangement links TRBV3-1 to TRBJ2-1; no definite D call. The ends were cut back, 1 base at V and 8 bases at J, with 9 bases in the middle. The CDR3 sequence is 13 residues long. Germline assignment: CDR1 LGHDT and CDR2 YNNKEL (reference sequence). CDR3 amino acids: CASSQGRADEQFF. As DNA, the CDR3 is TGTGCCAGCAGCCAAGGTAGGGCCGATGAGCAGTTCTTC.

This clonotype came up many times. The CDR3 sequence is CASSSGTSGNTYEQYF. The CDR3 region has the DNA TGTGCCAGCAGTTCCGGGACTAGCGGGAACACCTACGAGCAGTACTTC. V gene TRBV12-3 or TRBV12-4 combines with J gene TRBJ2-7, with 13 bases identical to TRBD2. The CDR3 has 16 amino acids. The V gene end was trimmed by 4 bases and the J gene end by 2 bases; junction bases not matched to a gene: 5.

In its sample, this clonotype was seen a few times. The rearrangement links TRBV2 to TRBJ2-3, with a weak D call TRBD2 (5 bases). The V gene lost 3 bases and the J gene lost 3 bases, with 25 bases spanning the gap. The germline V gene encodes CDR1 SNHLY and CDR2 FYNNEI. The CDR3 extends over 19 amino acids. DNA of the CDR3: TGTGCCAGCAGTGATAGTGGGCTAGCCGAAATCTCGGGGACAGATACGCAGTATTTT. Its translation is CASSDSGLAEISGTDTQYF.

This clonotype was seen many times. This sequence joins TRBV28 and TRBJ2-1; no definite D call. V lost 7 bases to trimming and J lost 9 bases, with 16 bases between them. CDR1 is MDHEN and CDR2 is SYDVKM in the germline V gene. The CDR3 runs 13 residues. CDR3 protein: CASTVPPQPEQFF. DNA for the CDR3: TGTGCCAGCACCGTACCCCCACAGCCTGAGCAGTTCTTC.

DNA of the CDR3: TGCAGTGCTAGTGCGGTGGCGGGGGGCTACACCTTC. The encoded protein is CSASAVAGGYTF. The V call is TRBV20-1, the J call TRBJ1-2; D call uncertain. Between the trimmed V and J ends, which lost 3 bases and 8 bases, there was a span of 13 bases. The CDR3 totals 12 residues. Germline values: CDR1 DFQATT, CDR2 SNEGSKA (reference sequence).

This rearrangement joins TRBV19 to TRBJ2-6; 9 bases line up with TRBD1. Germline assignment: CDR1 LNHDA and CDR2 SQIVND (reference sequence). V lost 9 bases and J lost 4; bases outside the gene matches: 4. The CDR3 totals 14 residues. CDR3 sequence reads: CASGQGYGANVLTF. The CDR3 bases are TGTGCCAGCGGACAGGGGTACGGGGCCAACGTCCTGACTTTC.

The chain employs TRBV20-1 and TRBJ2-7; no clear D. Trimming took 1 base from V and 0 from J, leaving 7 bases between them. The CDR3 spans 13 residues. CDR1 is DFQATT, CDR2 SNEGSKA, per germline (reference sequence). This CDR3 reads CSARVASSYEQYF. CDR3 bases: TGCAGTGCTAGAGTGGCTAGCTCCTACGAGCAGTACTTC.

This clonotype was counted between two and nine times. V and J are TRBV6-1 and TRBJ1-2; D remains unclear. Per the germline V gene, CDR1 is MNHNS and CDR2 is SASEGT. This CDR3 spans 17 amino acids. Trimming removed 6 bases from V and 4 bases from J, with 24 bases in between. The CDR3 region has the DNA TGTGCCAGCAGAGCCTCGGAGCAACAGCTCAGCGGCTATGGCTACACCTTC. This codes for CASRASEQQLSGYGYTF.

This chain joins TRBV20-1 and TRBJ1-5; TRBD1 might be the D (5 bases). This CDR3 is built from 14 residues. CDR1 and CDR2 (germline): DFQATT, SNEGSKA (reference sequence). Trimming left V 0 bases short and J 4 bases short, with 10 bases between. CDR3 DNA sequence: TGCAGTGCTAGAGAAGGGGCTTTTAATCAGCCCCAGCATTTT. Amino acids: CSAREGAFNQPQHF.

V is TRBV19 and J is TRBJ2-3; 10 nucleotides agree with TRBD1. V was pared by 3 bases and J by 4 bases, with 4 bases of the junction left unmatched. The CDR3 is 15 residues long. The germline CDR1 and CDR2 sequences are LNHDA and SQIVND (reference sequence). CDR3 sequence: CASSIRDRGPDTQYF. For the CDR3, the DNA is TGTGCCAGTAGTATCAGGGACAGGGGACCAGATACGCAGTATTTT.

Here the CDR3 DNA reads TGTGCCAGCAGCGGCTTCCCGGGACTAGCGGGAATTGCGGACACCGGGGAGCTGTTTTTT. It specifies CASSGFPGLAGIADTGELFF. The chain uses TRBV11-3 and TRBJ2-2; TRBD2 agrees at 13 bases. The J segment lost 3 bases and the V segment lost 5 bases, leaving 15 bases of the junction unmatched. Germline values: CDR1 SGHNT, CDR2 YENEEA. The CDR3 is 20 residues long.

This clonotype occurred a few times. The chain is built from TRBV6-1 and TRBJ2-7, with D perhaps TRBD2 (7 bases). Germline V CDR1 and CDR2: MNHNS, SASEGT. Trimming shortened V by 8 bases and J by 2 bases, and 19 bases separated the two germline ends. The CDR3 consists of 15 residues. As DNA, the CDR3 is TGTGCCAGCTCACCTGGGGGGGCGGGGGCCTACGAGCAGTACTTC. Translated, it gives CASSPGGAGAYEQYF.

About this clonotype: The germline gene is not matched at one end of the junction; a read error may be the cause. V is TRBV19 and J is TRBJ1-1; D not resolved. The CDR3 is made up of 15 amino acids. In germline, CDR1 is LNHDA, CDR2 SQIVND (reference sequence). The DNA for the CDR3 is TGTGCCAGTAATATAGAGGGTCTCCCGGGAGCTGAAGCTTTCTTT. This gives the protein CASNIEGLPGAEAFF.

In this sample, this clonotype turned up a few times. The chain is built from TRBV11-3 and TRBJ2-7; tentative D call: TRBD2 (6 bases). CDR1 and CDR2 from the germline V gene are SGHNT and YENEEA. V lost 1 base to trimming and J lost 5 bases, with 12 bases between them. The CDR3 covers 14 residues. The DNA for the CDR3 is TGTGCCAGCAGCTTAGTCGCGGGAACTAACGAGCAGTACTTC. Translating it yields CASSLVAGTNEQYF. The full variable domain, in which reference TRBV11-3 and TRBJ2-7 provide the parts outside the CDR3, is EAGVVQSPRYKIIEKKQPVAFWCNPISGHNTLYWYLQNLGQGPELLIRYENEEAVDDSQLPKDRFSAERLKGVDSTLKIQPAELGDSAVYLCASSLVAGTNEQYFGPGTRLTVT.

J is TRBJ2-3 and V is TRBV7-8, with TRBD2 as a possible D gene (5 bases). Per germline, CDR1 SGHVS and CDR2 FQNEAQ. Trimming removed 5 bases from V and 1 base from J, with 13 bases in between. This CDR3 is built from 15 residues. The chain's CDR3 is CASSTRTFRTDTQYF. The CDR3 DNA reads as TGTGCCAGCAGCACTCGGACTTTTCGCACAGATACGCAGTATTTT.

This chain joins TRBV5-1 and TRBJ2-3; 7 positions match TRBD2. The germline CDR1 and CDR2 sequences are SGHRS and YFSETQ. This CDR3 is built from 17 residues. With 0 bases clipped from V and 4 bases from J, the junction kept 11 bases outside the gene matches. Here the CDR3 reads CASSLALGLRVPDTQYF. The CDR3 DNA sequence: TGCGCCAGCAGCTTGGCCCTGGGACTACGGGTCCCAGATACGCAGTATTTT.

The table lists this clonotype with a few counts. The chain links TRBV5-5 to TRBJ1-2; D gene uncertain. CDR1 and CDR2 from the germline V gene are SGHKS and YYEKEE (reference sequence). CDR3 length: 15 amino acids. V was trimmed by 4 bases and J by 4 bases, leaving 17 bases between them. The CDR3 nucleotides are TGTGCCAGCAGCCCCAGCGGCGCGGGGTCCTATGGCTACACCTTC. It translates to CASSPSGAGSYGYTF.

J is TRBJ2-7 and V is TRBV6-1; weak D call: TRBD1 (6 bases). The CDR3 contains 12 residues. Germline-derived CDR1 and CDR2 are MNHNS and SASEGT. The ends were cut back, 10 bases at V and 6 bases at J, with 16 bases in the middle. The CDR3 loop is CANRQVGFEQYF. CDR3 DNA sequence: TGTGCCAACAGACAGGTGGGGTTCGAGCAGTACTTC.

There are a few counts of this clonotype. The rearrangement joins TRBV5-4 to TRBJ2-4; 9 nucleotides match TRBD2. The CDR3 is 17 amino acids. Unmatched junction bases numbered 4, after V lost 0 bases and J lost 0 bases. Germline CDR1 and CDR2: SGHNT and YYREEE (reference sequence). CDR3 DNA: TGTGCCAGCAGCTTGGGGGCTAGCGGGGAAGCCAAAAACATTCAGTACTTC. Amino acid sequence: CASSLGASGEAKNIQYF.

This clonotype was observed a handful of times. The CDR3 spells CSATKENQGARQYF. The CDR3 bases are TGCAGTGCCACAAAAGAAAACCAGGGGGCAAGGCAGTATTTT. The rearrangement links TRBV20-1 to TRBJ2-3; TRBD1 agrees at 8 bases. Germline CDR1 is DFQATT and CDR2 is SNEGSKA (reference sequence). The CDR3 is 14 amino acids. Trimming took 6 bases from V and 11 from J; bases not matched to a gene: 16.

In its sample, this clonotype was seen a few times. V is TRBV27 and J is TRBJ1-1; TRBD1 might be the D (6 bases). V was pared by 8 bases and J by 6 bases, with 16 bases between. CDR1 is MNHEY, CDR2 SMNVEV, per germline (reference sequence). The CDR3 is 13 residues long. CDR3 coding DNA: TGTGCCAGCTCCTTGGGGGCTGATGCTGAAGCTTTCTTT. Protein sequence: CASSLGADAEAFF.

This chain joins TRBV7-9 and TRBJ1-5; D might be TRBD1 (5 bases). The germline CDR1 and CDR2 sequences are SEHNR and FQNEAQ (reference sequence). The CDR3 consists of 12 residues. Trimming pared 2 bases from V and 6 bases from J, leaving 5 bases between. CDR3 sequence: CASSLQGQPQHF. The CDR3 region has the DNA TGTGCCAGCAGCTTACAGGGTCAGCCCCAGCATTTT.